This paragraph reports one T cell receptor (beta chain). The antigen remains unidentified. This sample is drawn from a study of T cell responses to AZD1222 COVID-19 vaccine. The wider study: Combined were second doses at about 4 or about 12 weeks.

Some clones are missing from TCRdb's copy, which holds only in-frame ones; the method was immunoSEQ multiplex PCR. In the table there are around 130,000 clones, over 90% of which are singletons. Study observations and caveats: Females outnumbered males among donors, who were mostly white British; clonal diversity was possibly underestimated.

The material sequenced was peripheral blood, taken on day 0 of AZD1222 vaccination. The TCR comes from an adult in good health.

The CDR3 sequence: CASSPVVREETDTQYF. The CDR3 nucleotides are TGTGCCAGCTCACCCGTGGTGAGGGAAGAGACAGATACGCAGTATTTT. The chain uses TRBV18 and TRBJ2-3, with a weak D call TRBD2 (5 bases). The CDR3 totals 16 residues. Germline CDR1 KGHSH, CDR2 LQKENI. Trimming removed 3 bases from V and 3 bases from J, with 16 bases in between.